Below, one TCR beta chain is given with its context. The sample belongs to a study of blood T cell repertoires in COVID-19. Profiled with immunoSEQ multiplex PCR; TCRdb holds only in-frame clones, not every one. The table lists approximately 200,000 clones, roughly 85% of them singletons, with around 2.9% in the top ten. CDR1 is KGHSH, CDR2 LQKENI, per germline. The CDR3 covers 14 residues. V lost 4 bases and J lost 4, with 13 bases in between. Sequencing used peripheral blood. The receptor's source is a man aged 45-60 years who had recovered from COVID-19. The chain employs TRBV18 and TRBJ2-5; TRBD2 is a possible D gene (6 bases). The CDR3 is CASSLLALGETQYF. CDR3 DNA sequence: TGTGCCAGCTCACTACTAGCCTTGGGAGAGACCCAGTACTTC. Supplemented by reference TRBV18 and TRBJ2-5, the full variable domain reads NAGVMQNPRHLVRRRGQEARLRCSPMKGHSHVYWYRQLPEEGLKFMVYLQKENIIDESGMPKERFSAEFPKEGPSILRIQQVVRGDSAAYFCASSLLALGETQYFGPGTRLLVL.